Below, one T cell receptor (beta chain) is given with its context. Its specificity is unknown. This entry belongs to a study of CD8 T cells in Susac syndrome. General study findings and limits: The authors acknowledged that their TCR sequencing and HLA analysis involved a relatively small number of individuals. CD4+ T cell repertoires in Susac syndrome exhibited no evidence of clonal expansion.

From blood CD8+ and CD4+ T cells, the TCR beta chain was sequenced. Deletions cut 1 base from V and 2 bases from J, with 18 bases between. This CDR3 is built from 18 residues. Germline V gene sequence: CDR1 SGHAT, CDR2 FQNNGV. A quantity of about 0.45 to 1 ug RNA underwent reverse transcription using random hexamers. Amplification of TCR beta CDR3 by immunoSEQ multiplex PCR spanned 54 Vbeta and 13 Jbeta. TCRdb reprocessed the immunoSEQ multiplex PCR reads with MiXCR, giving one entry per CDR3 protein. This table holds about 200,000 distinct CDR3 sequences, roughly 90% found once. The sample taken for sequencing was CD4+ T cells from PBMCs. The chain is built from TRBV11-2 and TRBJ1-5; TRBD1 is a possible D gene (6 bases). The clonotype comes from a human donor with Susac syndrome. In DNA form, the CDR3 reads TGTGCCAGCAGCTTAGGCGCAGGGGAGCGACAGGGCAATCAGCCCCAGCATTTT. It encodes CASSLGAGERQGNQPQHF.